This T cell receptor (beta chain) came from a study of shared clonotypes between healthy human individuals. In regard to this clone: Antigen specificity is unknown.

An approximately 220 ng quantity of DNA, 25,000 to 35,000 T cell genomes, went into the sorted-subset replicate PCRs. Assay: immunoSEQ multiplex PCR; the TCRdb copy retains only in-frame clones and omits some. Of a few hundred thousand clones listed, less than 85% are singletons. The study, taken as a whole, reports: Donors were few, which limited the genetic and exposure-history diversity represented.

The CDR3 runs 16 residues. Germline assignment: CDR1 SGHVS and CDR2 FQNEAQ. Trimming took off 4 bases at V and 4 bases at J, with 18 bases between the two ends. The V and J genes are TRBV7-8 and TRBJ2-3, with unresolved D. The sample consisted of memory CD4+ T cells sorted from blood. The sample's subset: CD45RA-negative fraction. The clonotype comes from a man aged 25-45 years in good health. The CDR3 sequence is CASSSPRFRPSDTQYF. CDR3 nucleotide sequence: TGTGCCAGCAGCTCCCCCCGCTTTAGGCCATCAGATACGCAGTATTTT.